This record concerns one TCR beta chain sequence. It may be a read error: a sequence one base away is much more abundant. The data were obtained in a study of shared clonotypes between healthy human individuals. Profiling relied on immunoSEQ multiplex PCR, and the TCRdb table lists in-frame clones only, not all of them. Of 450,000 to 500,000 clones in the sample, over 70% are singletons; the top ten hold roughly 13%. All participating donors were Caucasian adults from Nashville, Tennessee. Germline-derived CDR1 and CDR2 are SGHNT and YYREEE (reference sequence). The ends lost 4 bases at V and 1 base at J; junction bases unmatched: 5. The CDR3 runs to 16 residues.

The receptor's source is a woman aged 40 to 50 in good health. Some clones in this sample may be carry-over from other donors' samples. The sample consisted of PBMCs. J is TRBJ2-1 and V is TRBV5-4; 10 nucleotides line up with TRBD2. In DNA form, the CDR3 reads TGTGCCAGCAGCACTCCTAGCGGGGGATCCTACAATGAGCAGTTCTTC. Its translation: CASSTPSGGSYNEQFF. Combining the CDR3 with reference TRBV5-4 and TRBJ2-1 gives the whole variable domain ETGVTQSPTHLIKTRGQQVTLRCSSQSGHNTVSWYQQALGQGPQFIFQYYREEENGRGNFPPRFSGLQFPNYSSELNVNALELDDSALYLCASSTPSGGSYNEQFFGPGTRLTVL.